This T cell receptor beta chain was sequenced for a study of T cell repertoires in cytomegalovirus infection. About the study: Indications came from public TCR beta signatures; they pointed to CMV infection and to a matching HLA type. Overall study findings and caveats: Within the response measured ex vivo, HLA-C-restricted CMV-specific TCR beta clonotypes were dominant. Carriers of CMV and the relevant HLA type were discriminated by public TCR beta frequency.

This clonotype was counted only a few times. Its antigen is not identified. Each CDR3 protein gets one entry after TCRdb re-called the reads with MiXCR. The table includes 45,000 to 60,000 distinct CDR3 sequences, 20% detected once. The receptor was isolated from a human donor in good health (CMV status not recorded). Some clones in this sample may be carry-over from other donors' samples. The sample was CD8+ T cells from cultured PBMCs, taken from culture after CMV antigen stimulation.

CDR3 bases: TGTGCCAGCAGCCCACCGGGACCATTCTACAATGAGCAGTTCTTC. It codes for CASSPPGPFYNEQFF. This chain uses TRBV5-3 with TRBJ2-1, with D tentatively TRBD1 or TRBD2 (5 bases each). TRBV5-3 is an ORF, with its function uncertain. The V end was cut by 8 bases, the J end by 3 bases, with 18 bases between. This CDR3 spans 15 amino acids.